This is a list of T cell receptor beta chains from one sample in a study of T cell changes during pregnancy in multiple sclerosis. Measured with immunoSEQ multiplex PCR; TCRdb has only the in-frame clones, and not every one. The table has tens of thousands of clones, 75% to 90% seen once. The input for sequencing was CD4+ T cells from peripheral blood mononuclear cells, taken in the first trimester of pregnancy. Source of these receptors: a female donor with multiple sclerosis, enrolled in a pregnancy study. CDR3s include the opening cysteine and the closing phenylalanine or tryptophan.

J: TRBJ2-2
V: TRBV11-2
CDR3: CASSFNSARMNTGELFF

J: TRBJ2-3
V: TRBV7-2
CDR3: CASFGLAGGPPDTQYF

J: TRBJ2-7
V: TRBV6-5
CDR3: CASSSQYGRSAEQYF

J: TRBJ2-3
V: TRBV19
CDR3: CASSPGLGTDTQYF

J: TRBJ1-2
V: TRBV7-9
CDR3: CASSLAAGTSNYGYTF

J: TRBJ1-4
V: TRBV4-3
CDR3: CASSQGGQALREKLFF

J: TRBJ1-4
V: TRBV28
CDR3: CASSAGQSNEKLFF

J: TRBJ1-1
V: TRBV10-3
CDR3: CAISTGPNTEAFF

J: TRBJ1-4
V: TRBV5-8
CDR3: CASSYQGAQGFVAKLFF

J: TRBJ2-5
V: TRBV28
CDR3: CASSTSGTVETQYF

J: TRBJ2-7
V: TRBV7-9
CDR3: CASSFQDEQYF

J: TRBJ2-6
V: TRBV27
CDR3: CASTSVHRGPPGANVLTF

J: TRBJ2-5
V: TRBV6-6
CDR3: CASSGIREVEETQYF

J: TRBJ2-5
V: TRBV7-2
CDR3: CASSLGGRGETQYF

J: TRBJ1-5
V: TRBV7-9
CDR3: CASSLTGVNQPQHF

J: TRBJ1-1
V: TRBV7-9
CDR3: CASSQQENTEAFF

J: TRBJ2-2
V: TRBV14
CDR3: CASSPIMTGLTGELFF

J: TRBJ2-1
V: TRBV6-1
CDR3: CASSEGLAGYNEQFF

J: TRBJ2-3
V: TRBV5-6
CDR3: CASSLESRGTDTQYF

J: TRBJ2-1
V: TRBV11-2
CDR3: CASSFPGTIEQFF

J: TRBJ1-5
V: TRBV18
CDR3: CASSLEEGRDQPQHF

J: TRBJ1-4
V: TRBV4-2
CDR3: CASSQAQKNEKLFF

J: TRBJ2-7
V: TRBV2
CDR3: CASSQKRTGDYEQYF

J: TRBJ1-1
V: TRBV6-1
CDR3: CASSEQTGRFYTEAFF

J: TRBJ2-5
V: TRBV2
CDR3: CASSEVQKETQYF

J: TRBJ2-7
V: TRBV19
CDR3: CASSVGYSPYEQYF

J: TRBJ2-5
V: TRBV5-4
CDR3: CASSWGASGRETQYF

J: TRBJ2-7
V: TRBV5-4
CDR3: CASSSPQGYHEQYF

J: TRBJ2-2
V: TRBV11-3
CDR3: CASSFLAGVNTGELFF

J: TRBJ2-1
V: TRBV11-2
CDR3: CASSFGLAVYNEQFF

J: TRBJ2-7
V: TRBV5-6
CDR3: CASRLRQGGNEQYF

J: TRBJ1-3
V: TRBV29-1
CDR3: CSVGTGASSGNTIYF

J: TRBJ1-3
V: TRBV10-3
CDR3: CAIRGGQGTGNTIYF

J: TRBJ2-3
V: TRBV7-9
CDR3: CASSQIGTNTDTQYF

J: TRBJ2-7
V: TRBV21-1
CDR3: CATRPADYTSYEQYF

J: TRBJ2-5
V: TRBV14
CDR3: CASRVSGSVETQYF

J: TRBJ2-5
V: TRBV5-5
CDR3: CASSVGLMMWETQYF

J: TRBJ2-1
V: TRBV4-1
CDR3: CASSQAQGLISYNEQFF

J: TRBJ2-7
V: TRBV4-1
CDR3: CASSPLGAGVNEQYF

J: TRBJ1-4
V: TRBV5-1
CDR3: CASSFSRGTPEKLFF

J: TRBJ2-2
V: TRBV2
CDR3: CASSRGSNTGELFF

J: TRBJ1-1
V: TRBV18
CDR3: CASSPGEGTEAFF

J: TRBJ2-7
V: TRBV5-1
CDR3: CASSLDYGRAVYEQYF

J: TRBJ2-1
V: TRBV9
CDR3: CASSVVSGNYNEQFF

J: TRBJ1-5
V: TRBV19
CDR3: CASSTPGGHSNQPQHF

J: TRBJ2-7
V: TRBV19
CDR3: CASSGGTDGLGEQYF

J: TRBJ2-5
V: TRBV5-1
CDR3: CASSMGEGWTETQYF

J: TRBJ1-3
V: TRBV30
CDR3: CAWSPRGGLSGNTIYF

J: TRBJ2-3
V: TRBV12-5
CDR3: CASGTRTSGRAVDTQYF

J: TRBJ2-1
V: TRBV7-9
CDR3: CASSLSGTYSEQFF

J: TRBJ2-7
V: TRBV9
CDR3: CASSPRGDSSYEQYF

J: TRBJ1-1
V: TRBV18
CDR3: CASSPEGANTEAFF

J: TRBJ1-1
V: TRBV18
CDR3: CASSPNNSPINTEAFF

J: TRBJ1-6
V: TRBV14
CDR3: CASSQGQGRVSPLHF

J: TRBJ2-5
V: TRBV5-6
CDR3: CASSLAGDRRETQYF

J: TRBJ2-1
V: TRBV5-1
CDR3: CASSLTRPPRAEQFF